What follows are 9 T cell receptor beta chains derived from one specimen sequenced in a study of T cells in Graves' hyperthyroidism and ophthalmopathy. Using RNA transcripts as the source, TCR beta CDR3 regions were amplified. HTBI primers were the set used in a first-round RT-PCR of the TCR CDR3. TCRdb re-analysed the multiplex PCR reads in MiXCR, keeping a single row per CDR3 protein. The repertoire consists of hundreds of thousands of distinct CDR3 sequences, with around 39% occurring once and the leading ten covering over 8%. Sequencing input: blood. Receptors were obtained from a man younger than 35 with Graves' hyperthyroidism.

The J gene is TRBJ2-2, the V gene TRBV6-5; 7 bases fit TRBD2. Unmatched junction bases numbered 3, after V lost 4 bases and J lost 1 base. Germline V gene lookup returns CDR1 MNHEY and CDR2 SVGAGI. The CDR3 runs to 15 residues. CDR3 DNA sequence: TGTGCCAGCAGTTGGGACTATCGGAACACCGGGGAGCTGTTTTTT. Encoded protein: CASSWDYRNTGELFF.

This clonotype was recorded once. This chain connects TRBV10-3 to TRBJ1-4, with a possible D match to TRBD1 (5 bases). The germline V gene encodes CDR1 ENHRY and CDR2 SYGVKD. CDR3 length: 15 amino acids. V lost 3 bases and J 11 bases, leaving 19 bases between the germline ends. For the CDR3, the DNA is TGTGCCATCAGTGAAGACCCAGGGACGGAGGGGAAACTGTTTTTT. Translation: CAISEDPGTEGKLFF.

In this sample, this clonotype turned up many times. The chain links TRBV19 to TRBJ1-1; no reliable D call. V shed 4 bases and J shed 3 bases, with 6 bases lying between them. CDR1 and CDR2 from the germline V gene are LNHDA and SQIVND (reference sequence). CDR3 length: 12 residues. CDR3 bases: TGTGCCAGTAGTACGCGTGACACTGAAGCTTTCTTT. Translating gives CASSTRDTEAFF.

The chain employs TRBV4-1 and TRBJ2-7; tentatively, D is TRBD1 or TRBD2 (5 bases each). Germline CDR1 reads MGHRA; CDR2 reads YSYEKL. The V gene lost 0 bases and the J gene lost 2 bases, with 11 bases spanning the gap. CDR3 length equals 15 residues. This chain's CDR3 is CASSQEERGAYEQYF. The CDR3 DNA reads as TGCGCCAGCAGCCAAGAAGAACGGGGCGCCTACGAGCAGTACTTC.

The chain carries TRBV12-3 or TRBV12-4 and TRBJ2-7, with 8 bases lining up with TRBD1. The CDR3 sequence is 13 residues long. The V segment lost 3 bases and the J segment 7 bases; nucleotides outside the gene matches: 5. CDR3 amino acids: CASSFQGASEQYF. CDR3 bases: TGTGCCAGCAGTTTCCAGGGGGCCAGTGAGCAGTACTTC.

V is TRBV29-1 and J is TRBJ2-6; D call uncertain. Per germline, CDR1 SQVTM and CDR2 ANQGSEA. CDR3 length: 14 amino acids. V lost 4 bases, J lost 4 bases, and 11 bases lay in between. CDR3 in amino acids: CSVGLEGGANVLTF. CDR3 bases: TGCAGCGTTGGGCTGGAAGGGGGGGCCAACGTCCTGACTTTC.

This rearrangement joins TRBV6-4 to TRBJ2-2; unclear D gene. CDR1 MRHNA and CDR2 SNTAGT come from the germline V gene. The CDR3 is 13 residues long. V gave up 10 bases and J gave up 1 base, with 10 bases separating them. The CDR3 loop is CATFNRNTGELFF. In DNA, the CDR3 is TGTGCCACCTTCAACAGGAACACCGGGGAGCTGTTTTTT.

The sample holds many counts of this clonotype. The CDR3: CASSLGERLREQYF. As DNA, the CDR3 is TGTGCCAGCAGCTTAGGGGAACGGCTGCGCGAGCAGTACTTC. The J gene is TRBJ2-7, the V gene TRBV7-8; D call uncertain. Between the trimmed V and J ends, which lost 1 base and 6 bases, there was a span of 13 bases. Germline lookup yields CDR1 SGHVS and CDR2 FQNEAQ. The CDR3 totals 14 residues.

This clonotype was counted at least ten times. The rearrangement links TRBV10-1 to TRBJ2-5, with 7 bases that match TRBD2. V shed 4 bases, J shed 5 bases, and the junction held 7 bases outside the gene matches. This CDR3 spans 14 amino acids. In germline, CDR1 is WNHNN, CDR2 SYGVQD (reference sequence). The CDR3: CASSAVRGGETQYF. DNA for the CDR3: TGCGCCAGCAGTGCTGTCCGGGGAGGGGAGACCCAGTACTTC.